This T cell receptor beta chain was captured in a study of shared clonotypes between healthy human individuals. The ends were cut back, 2 bases at V and 3 bases at J, with 10 bases in the middle. This CDR3 comprises 15 residues. The germline gives CDR1 SGHTA, CDR2 FQGNSA. Adults of Caucasian background living in Nashville, Tennessee made up all donors. TCRdb's copy holds only in-frame clones and misses some; the assay was immunoSEQ multiplex PCR. The repertoire holds 450,000 to 650,000 clones, with about 80% as singletons. The receptor was derived from a woman in her thirties or forties in good health. Some clones in this sample may be carry-over from other donors' samples. The genes are TRBV7-2 and TRBJ2-2; D could derive from TRBD1 or TRBD2 (5 bases each). The source material was PBMCs. The CDR3 sequence is CASSLMGPDTGELFF. CDR3 bases: TGTGCCAGCAGCTTAATGGGACCAGACACCGGGGAGCTGTTTTTT.